This passage covers 12 T cell receptor beta chains from one sample sequenced in a study of PD-1 blockade in mismatch repair-deficient tumors. Method: immunoSEQ multiplex PCR; TCRdb's copy keeps in-frame clones and lacks some. The sample consists of about 110,000 clones, about 80% of them appearing once. The source was peripheral blood, collected roughly 60 weeks after starting pembrolizumab. The receptor set was obtained from an adult with mismatch repair-deficient cancer.

This clone was observed a single time. This rearrangement joins TRBV13 to TRBJ1-3, with 7 bases fitting TRBD1. In germline, CDR1 is PRHDT, CDR2 FYEKMQ (reference sequence). J was trimmed by 4 bases and V by 4 bases; bases with no gene match: 4. This CDR3 has 14 residues. CDR3 protein: CASSSPTGGNTIYF. In DNA, the CDR3 is TGTGCCAGCAGCTCCCCGACAGGGGGAAACACCATATATTTT.

V usage is TRBV9 and J usage is TRBJ1-1; D gene ambiguous. The length of the CDR3 is 13 residues. V shed 3 bases and J shed 6 bases, with 12 bases lying between them. The germline CDR1 and CDR2 sequences are SGDLS and YYNGEE. Here the CDR3 DNA reads TGTGCCAGCAGCGGCGGAGGTTTTGCTGAAGCTTTCTTT. Encoded protein: CASSGGGFAEAFF.

This chain connects TRBV6-5 to TRBJ1-2; D not resolved. Germline CDR1 is MNHEY and CDR2 is SVGAGI. Trimming left V 11 bases short and J 4 bases short, with 11 bases between. The CDR3 contains 11 residues. For the CDR3, the DNA is TGTGCCTCAGGCAGTACCTATGGCTACACCTTC. Its translation is CASGSTYGYTF.

The genes are TRBV29-1 and TRBJ2-4; 9 nucleotides line up with TRBD1. Germline V lookup: CDR1 SQVTM, CDR2 ANQGSEA. V shed 6 bases, J shed 1 base, and the junction held 7 bases outside the gene matches. CDR3 length: 15 amino acids. CDR3 sequence (DNA): TGCAGCGTGGGACAGGGAGGGAATGCCAAAAACATTCAGTACTTC. Translating gives CSVGQGGNAKNIQYF. Drawing the rest from reference TRBV29-1 and TRBJ2-4, the complete variable domain is SAVISQKPSRDICQRGTSLTIQCQVDSQVTMMFWYRQQPGQSLTLIATANQGSEATYESGFVIDKFPISRPNLTFSTLTVSNMSPEDSSIYLCSVGQGGNAKNIQYFGAGTRLSVL.

V and J are TRBV27 and TRBJ2-7; 7 nucleotides agree with TRBD2. The CDR3 is 13 residues long. The J segment lost 13 bases and the V segment lost 9 bases, leaving 18 bases of the junction unmatched. Germline CDR1 reads MNHEY; CDR2 reads SMNVEV (reference sequence). CDR3 sequence reads: CASRPSGGRTSYF. In DNA, the CDR3 is TGTGCCAGTCGTCCGTCGGGAGGCAGAACCAGTTACTTC.

The rearrangement uses TRBV27 and TRBJ2-3; 9 bases agree with TRBD2. J lost 4 bases, V lost 7 bases, and 6 bases had no gene match. The germline CDR1 and CDR2 sequences are MNHEY and SMNVEV (reference sequence). The CDR3 extends over 14 amino acids. The CDR3 DNA reads as TGTGCCAGCAAAAGAGCGGGAGGCGCAGATACGCAGTATTTT. Translation gives CASKRAGGADTQYF.

A single count supports this clone. V is TRBV7-3 and J is TRBJ2-2; tentatively, D is TRBD1 or TRBD2 (5 bases each). This CDR3 has 14 amino acids. Trimming shortened V by 8 bases and J by 0 bases, and 10 bases separated the two germline ends. The germline V gene has CDR1 SGHTA and CDR2 FQGTGA. CDR3 region: CASAEGTNTGELFF. The CDR3, as DNA: TGTGCCAGCGCTGAGGGGACGAACACCGGGGAGCTGTTTTTT.

The chain is built from TRBV5-4 and TRBJ1-1; D is perhaps TRBD1 (5 bases). Trimming cost V 0 bases and J 1 base, with 10 bases left between them. CDR3 length: 15 amino acids. Germline lookup yields CDR1 SGHNT and CDR2 YYREEE (reference sequence). The DNA of the CDR3 is TGTGCCAGCAGCTTGGACGGGCAGGGGAACACTGAAGCTTTCTTT. This sequence encodes CASSLDGQGNTEAFF.

This CDR3 reads CASSLTGERSQPQHF. DNA for the CDR3: TGCGCCAGCAGCCTGACAGGGGAGAGGAGTCAGCCCCAGCATTTT. The rearrangement uses TRBV5-1 and TRBJ1-5; TRBD1 matches at 8 bases. Germline trimming cut 4 bases from V and 6 bases from J; bases unmatched to any gene: 9. Germline V lookup: CDR1 SGHRS, CDR2 YFSETQ. The CDR3 covers 15 residues.

The gene calls are TRBV7-3 and TRBJ2-5, with 8 bases that match TRBD2. This CDR3 has 18 amino acids. Unmatched junction bases numbered 18, after V lost 5 bases and J lost 4 bases. Germline V CDR1 and CDR2: SGHTA, FQGTGA. CDR3 amino acids: CASSPTLPGGGGGETQYF. In DNA, the CDR3 is TGTGCCAGCAGCCCAACCCTTCCGGGAGGGGGTGGTGGAGAGACCCAGTACTTC.

The chain combines TRBV27 with TRBJ1-5; perhaps TRBD1 as D (6 bases). Per germline, CDR1 MNHEY and CDR2 SMNVEV (reference sequence). V was trimmed by 6 bases and J by 5 bases, leaving 14 bases between them. The CDR3 runs 14 residues. The CDR3 spells CASSRGGRDQPQHF. CDR3 nucleotide sequence: TGTGCCAGCAGCCGAGGGGGGCGAGATCAGCCCCAGCATTTT.

V usage is TRBV11-2 and J usage is TRBJ1-2, with D perhaps TRBD1 (5 bases). Deletions cut 1 base from V and 3 bases from J, with 6 bases between. The CDR3 spans 13 residues. Per germline, CDR1 SGHAT and CDR2 FQNNGV. CDR3 sequence: CASSLGRDYGYTF. The CDR3 bases are TGTGCCAGCAGCTTAGGCAGGGACTATGGCTACACCTTC. Using reference TRBV11-2 and TRBJ1-2 for the parts outside the CDR3, the full variable domain is EAGVAQSPRYKIIEKRQSVAFWCNPISGHATLYWYQQILGQGPKLLIQFQNNGVVDDSQLPKDRFSAERLKGVDSTLKIQPAKLEDSAVYLCASSLGRDYGYTFGSGTRLTVV.